This T cell receptor beta chain appears in the sequencing data of a study of OX40 agonist ivuxolimab in advanced cancers. About the study: Those treated in dose escalation had hepatocellular carcinoma, melanoma, renal cell cancer or head and neck cancer. The study's findings and limits: At 0.1 to 3.0 mg/kg and by week 6, CD4+ and CD8+ T cells in the blood had expanded clonally. Averaging showed that CD8+ T cells had more expanded clones than CD4+ did.

TCRdb's table, derived via immunoSEQ multiplex PCR, lists solely in-frame clones and lacks some. The table has tens of thousands of clones, roughly nine tenths seen once. Regarding this clone: The antigen remains undetermined.

Exclusion of a patient followed from autoimmune disease history or systemic immunosuppression. The receptor was derived from an adult with an advanced solid tumor such as melanoma, head and neck, liver or kidney cancer. This material consisted of CD4+ or CD8+ T cells sorted from blood, taken in a trial of the OX40 agonist ivuxolimab.

Here the CDR3 reads CAISERGLAGGVVNEQFF. The CDR3 DNA follows: TGTGCCATCAGTGAGAGAGGGCTAGCGGGAGGGGTAGTAAATGAGCAGTTCTTC. The rearrangement uses TRBV10-3 and TRBJ2-1, with 12 bases that match TRBD2. CDR3 length: 18 amino acids. CDR1 is ENHRY and CDR2 is SYGVKD in the germline V gene. The V segment lost 2 bases and the J segment 7 bases; nucleotides outside the gene matches: 12.